This TCR beta chain was profiled in a study of blood T cell repertoires in COVID-19. At the level of the study: Material from acute and convalescent COVID-19 was sourced from the United States, Italy and Spain.

The CDR3 length is 14 residues. V was clipped by 2 bases and J by 2 bases, with 8 bases between them. Germline CDR1 and CDR2: MDHEN and SYDVKM. TCRdb's copy holds only in-frame clones and misses some; the assay was immunoSEQ multiplex PCR. This table has around 100,000 clones, approximately 87% appearing once. The sequence came from a human donor in a cohort sampled during active COVID-19. J is TRBJ2-3 and V is TRBV28, with D hard to call. Source material: peripheral blood. The CDR3 DNA is TGTGCCAGCAGTTTACCAGGATTCACAGATACGCAGTATTTT. Its translation: CASSLPGFTDTQYF. Based on the CDR3 plus reference TRBV28 and TRBJ2-3, the full variable domain is DVKVTQSSRYLVKRTGEKVFLECVQDMDHENMFWYRQDPGLGLRLIYFSYDVKMKEKGDIPEGYSVSREKKERFSLILESASTNQTSMYLCASSLPGFTDTQYFGPGTRLTVL.